This passage covers 26 T cell receptor beta chains from one sample sequenced in a study of metastatic and nonmetastatic thyroid tumors. Via MiXCR, TCRdb re-called the PCR reads. The data contain about 40,000 clones, more than 9.5% of them singletons. Thyroid surgery had not been preceded by any treatment in any patient. Sequencing was carried out using blood. These receptors were taken from a female donor with papillary thyroid cancer or a benign thyroid nodule (not recorded which). Some clones in this sample may be carry-over from other donors' samples.

The genes are TRBV18 and TRBJ1-4; no firm D call. The CDR3 loop spans 15 amino acids. The V and J ends lost 3 bases and 0 bases respectively, with 8 bases between them. From germline, CDR1 is KGHSH and CDR2 LQKENI. The CDR3 here is CASSPNEATNEKLFF. The CDR3 DNA reads as TGTGCCAGCTCACCTAACGAAGCAACTAATGAAAAACTGTTTTTT.

This clone was observed a handful of times. The chain recombines TRBV6-2 or TRBV6-3 with TRBJ2-7; possibly TRBD1 for D (6 bases). With 6 bases removed from V and 6 bases from J, the gap between germline ends came to 18 bases. The CDR3 contains 14 residues. Germline V gene sequence: CDR1 MNHEY, CDR2 SVGEGT. CDR3 in amino acids: CASSRGGQILEQYF. CDR3 coding DNA: TGTGCCAGCAGCCGAGGGGGACAAATTCTCGAGCAGTACTTC.

The chain uses TRBV4-2 and TRBJ2-1; D possibly matches TRBD1 or TRBD2 (6 bases each). The V gene's germline CDR1 is LGHNA and CDR2 YNFKEQ. V was shortened by 1 base and J by 7 bases, with 20 bases between the two germline ends. The CDR3 has 17 amino acids. The CDR3 is CASSQGGGTPSENEQFF. CDR3 sequence (DNA): TGTGCCAGCAGCCAAGGAGGGGGGACTCCCTCTGAGAATGAGCAGTTCTTC.

This clone was observed at least ten times. The V call is TRBV5-1, the J call TRBJ2-3, with D possibly TRBD2 on 6 matching bases. From germline, CDR1 is SGHRS and CDR2 YFSETQ. The V and J ends lost 6 bases and 6 bases respectively, with 17 bases between them. There are 14 residues in the CDR3. This CDR3 reads CASNRVRGSDTQYF. For the CDR3, the DNA is TGCGCCAGCAACCGGGTTCGGGGGTCCGATACGCAGTATTTT.

This clone has a count of ten or more. The chain has TRBV7-8 and TRBJ1-1; 7 bases agree with TRBD1. Trimming cost V 5 bases and J 1 base; bases outside gene matches: 7. CDR3 length equals 15 residues. Germline assignment: CDR1 SGHVS and CDR2 FQNEAQ. For the CDR3, the DNA is TGTGCCAGCAGCATTGGGACAGCCGAGAACACTGAAGCTTTCTTT. The encoded protein is CASSIGTAENTEAFF.

This clone was recorded only once. The gene calls are TRBV3-1 and TRBJ1-2; D gene uncertain. The germline V gene encodes CDR1 LGHDT and CDR2 YNNKEL (reference sequence). V lost 4 bases and J 6 bases, leaving 15 bases between the germline ends. The CDR3 covers 14 residues. CDR3 protein: CASSPPGGQNGYTF. The CDR3 nucleotides are TGTGCCAGCAGCCCGCCGGGAGGGCAGAATGGCTACACCTTC.

This clone was picked up many times. The chain uses TRBV6-1 and TRBJ2-6; D remains ambiguous. The V end was cut by 4 bases, the J end by 0 bases, with 10 bases between. Germline loops: CDR1 MNHNS, CDR2 SASEGT. This CDR3 spans 16 amino acids. The CDR3 sequence is CASSVLTGSGANVLTF. CDR3 DNA sequence: TGTGCCAGCAGTGTTTTAACGGGCTCTGGGGCCAACGTCCTGACTTTC.

This clone was seen ten or more times. The chain is built from TRBV15 and TRBJ1-2, with D perhaps TRBD1 (6 bases). CDR1 is LNHNV and CDR2 is YYDKDF in the germline V gene (reference sequence). The CDR3 is 14 residues long. The V gene lost 1 base and the J gene lost 6 bases, with 12 bases spanning the gap. The DNA of the CDR3 is TGTGCCACCAGCAGAGTGTGGGGGGCTGATGGCTACACCTTC. It translates to CATSRVWGADGYTF.

This rearrangement joins TRBV12-3 or TRBV12-4 to TRBJ1-6; the match to TRBD1 covers 7 bases. CDR3 size: 14 residues. The trim removed 6 bases at V and 11 bases at J, leaving 10 bases unmatched. CDR3 residues: CASSPTGKLTPLHF. The CDR3 DNA reads as TGTGCCAGCAGCCCGACAGGGAAATTGACACCCCTCCACTTT.

Many counts were recorded for this clone. This sequence joins TRBV7-2 and TRBJ2-2; TRBD2 matches at 9 bases. This CDR3 is built from 17 residues. The V segment lost 7 bases and the J segment 6 bases; nucleotides outside the gene matches: 15. Germline-derived CDR1 and CDR2 are SGHTA and FQGNSA. CDR3 coding DNA: TGTGCCAGCACCTTCCCGGGGGTAGCGGGAGCCCCCGGGGAGCTGTTTTTT. Translating it yields CASTFPGVAGAPGELFF.

To note about this clone: A read error may be the cause here, since a much bigger clone is one base away. The chain has TRBV10-2 and TRBJ2-1; 7 nucleotides match TRBD2. J gave up 3 bases and V 7 bases, and 9 bases lay outside the gene matches. Germline V lookup: CDR1 WSHSY, CDR2 SAAADI. This CDR3 is built from 15 residues. The CDR3 nucleotides read TGCGCCAGCAATACAGTGATAGCGGGCTACAATGAGCAGTTCTTC. This gives the protein CASNTVIAGYNEQFF.

This clone appeared many times. V and J are TRBV12-3 or TRBV12-4 and TRBJ2-3, with D hard to call. CDR3 length equals 12 residues. The V end lost 6 bases, the J end lost 6 bases, and 10 bases lay between the germline ends. Written as DNA, the CDR3 is TGTGCCAGCAGGGAAATTGGGGATACGCAGTATTTT. Amino acids: CASREIGDTQYF.

This clone was recorded at least ten times. The junction shows a germline mismatch at one end, possibly a read error. This sample includes further DNA sequences coding for the same CDR3. The V call is TRBV12-3 or TRBV12-4, the J call TRBJ2-5; TRBD1 might be the D (6 bases). This CDR3 has 13 amino acids. The CDR3 sequence is CASSGGRTETQYF. The CDR3 DNA sequence: TGTGCCAGCAGTGGGGGCCGGACGGAGACCCAATACTTC.

This clone has at least ten counts. The V and J genes are TRBV20-1 and TRBJ1-1, with 7 bases identical to TRBD1. Trimming cost V 3 bases and J 7 bases; bases outside gene matches: 14. Germline CDR1 is DFQATT and CDR2 is SNEGSKA (reference sequence). There are 15 residues in the CDR3. This CDR3 reads CSASPGGGGAGEAFF. For the CDR3, the DNA is TGCAGTGCTAGCCCCGGGGGAGGGGGCGCGGGTGAAGCTTTCTTT.

Comments on this clone: A much larger clone differs by one base, so this may be a read error. Here the CDR3 reads CAWSVPETDTQYF. The CDR3 nucleotides are TGTGCCTGGAGTGTTCCAGAGACAGATACGCAGTATTTT. The V gene is TRBV30, the J gene TRBJ2-3, with D uncertain. The CDR3 loop spans 13 amino acids. V shed 0 bases and J shed 3 bases, with 7 bases lying between them. Germline lookup yields CDR1 GTSNPN and CDR2 SVGIG (reference sequence).

This clone was seen many times. The rearrangement joins TRBV7-7 to TRBJ2-3, with 8 positions matching TRBD1. Germline CDR1 SSHAT, CDR2 FNYEAQ (reference sequence). With 5 bases clipped from V and 3 bases from J, the junction kept 10 bases outside the gene matches. The CDR3 covers 16 residues. The CDR3 nucleotides read TGTGCCAGCAGCCCACCGGCCCAGGGGGCTACAGATACGCAGTATTTT. This codes for CASSPPAQGATDTQYF.

This clone was observed many times. This chain connects TRBV3-1 to TRBJ2-2; 8 bases map to TRBD2. The J segment lost 3 bases and the V segment lost 4 bases, leaving 7 bases of the junction unmatched. CDR1 is LGHDT, CDR2 YNNKEL, per germline (reference sequence). This CDR3 is built from 16 residues. Here the CDR3 reads CASSPGTRGDTGELFF. The CDR3 DNA sequence: TGTGCCAGCAGCCCCGGGACTAGAGGGGACACCGGGGAGCTGTTTTTT.

This clone was seen many times. The chain is built from TRBV29-1 and TRBJ2-1; 11 bases line up with TRBD2. The CDR3 length is 16 residues. V lost 4 bases and J lost 3; bases outside the gene matches: 8. The germline V gene encodes CDR1 SQVTM and CDR2 ANQGSEA. CDR3 residues: CSVGFLAGGSYNEQFF. CDR3 DNA: TGCAGCGTTGGTTTCTTAGCGGGAGGGAGCTACAATGAGCAGTTCTTC.

This clone was detected ten times or more. The chain employs TRBV2 and TRBJ1-2, with D perhaps TRBD1 (5 bases). Trimming took 6 bases from V and 0 from J, leaving 11 bases between them. The CDR3 covers 14 residues. The germline V gene encodes CDR1 SNHLY and CDR2 FYNNEI. CDR3 coding DNA: TGTGCCAGCAGCGGGCGACAGACTAACTATGGCTACACCTTC. Residues: CASSGRQTNYGYTF.

This clone has more than one count but fewer than ten. A much larger clone lies a single base off, so this may be a read error. This chain connects TRBV12-3 or TRBV12-4 to TRBJ2-3; D gene ambiguous. The CDR3 is 12 amino acids. Trimming removed 6 bases from V and 4 bases from J, with 8 bases in between. The DNA of the CDR3 is TGTGCCAGCAGGTACGGGTCAGATACGCAGTATTTT. It is translated as CASRYGSDTQYF.

In this sample, this clone turned up many times. One end of the junction is discordant with germline, which a read error may explain. The sample has other DNA sequences that encode this CDR3 too. This chain joins TRBV15 and TRBJ2-2, with 10 bases aligning to TRBD2. The length of the CDR3 is 14 residues. CDR1 and CDR2 from the germline V gene are LNHNV and YYDKDF (reference sequence). CDR3 sequence (DNA): TGTGCCACCGGCAGCCTAGCGGGAGCTGGGGAGCTGTTTTTT. Its translation is CATGSLAGAGELFF.

V and J are TRBV4-1 and TRBJ2-2; 7 bases align to TRBD2. Germline CDR1 and CDR2: MGHRA and YSYEKL. This CDR3 is built from 21 residues. J gave up 3 bases and V 0 bases, and 19 bases lay outside the gene matches. The CDR3 DNA is TGCGCCAGCAGCCAAGATAGTTGGGGGACTGGCGGGAGTCGGGACACCGGGGAGCTGTTTTTT. Its translation is CASSQDSWGTGGSRDTGELFF.

This clone was counted at least ten times. The rearrangement links TRBV20-1 to TRBJ1-2, with a possible D match to TRBD1 (6 bases). CDR1 DFQATT and CDR2 SNEGSKA come from the germline V gene (reference sequence). V was shortened by 5 bases and J by 8 bases, with 18 bases between the two germline ends. The CDR3 consists of 13 residues. The CDR3 coding sequence is TGCAGTGCTTCCCAGACGGGGACAAGCGGCTACACCTTC. It yields the protein CSASQTGTSGYTF.

The sample holds many counts of this clone. The chain joins TRBV9 to TRBJ2-2; 8 bases map to TRBD1. The V gene end was trimmed by 4 bases and the J gene end by 4 bases; junction bases not matched to a gene: 6. CDR3 length: 15 amino acids. The germline gives CDR1 SGDLS, CDR2 YYNGEE. CDR3 protein: CASSLGQVITGELFF. The CDR3, as DNA: TGTGCCAGCAGCCTGGGACAGGTGATCACCGGGGAGCTGTTTTTT. The full variable domain, its missing parts supplied by reference TRBV9 and TRBJ2-2, is DSGVTQTPKHLITATGQRVTLRCSPRSGDLSVYWYQQSLDQGLQFLIQYYNGEERAKGNILERFSAQQFPDLHSELNLSSLELGDSALYFCASSLGQVITGELFFGEGSRLTVL.

As for this clone: Being one base from a much bigger clone, this may be a read error. The chain combines TRBV6-1 with TRBJ2-7, with 9 positions matching TRBD2. Trimming removed 5 bases from V and 7 bases from J; junction bases left unmatched: 9. The germline gives CDR1 MNHNS, CDR2 SASEGT. CDR3 length equals 14 residues. The CDR3 sequence: CASSPPVLAGEQYF. CDR3 DNA sequence: TGTGCCAGCAGTCCTCCGGTACTAGCGGGTGAGCAGTACTTC.

This clone came up many times. The chain joins TRBV7-2 to TRBJ2-1, with 10 bases identical to TRBD2. Germline loops: CDR1 SGHTA, CDR2 FQGNSA. This CDR3 has 15 amino acids. Trimming removed 3 bases from V and 9 bases from J; junction bases left unmatched: 8. CDR3 in DNA: TGTGCCAGCAGCTTCACTAGCGGGACTGAACTTGAGCAGTTCTTC. It translates to CASSFTSGTELEQFF.